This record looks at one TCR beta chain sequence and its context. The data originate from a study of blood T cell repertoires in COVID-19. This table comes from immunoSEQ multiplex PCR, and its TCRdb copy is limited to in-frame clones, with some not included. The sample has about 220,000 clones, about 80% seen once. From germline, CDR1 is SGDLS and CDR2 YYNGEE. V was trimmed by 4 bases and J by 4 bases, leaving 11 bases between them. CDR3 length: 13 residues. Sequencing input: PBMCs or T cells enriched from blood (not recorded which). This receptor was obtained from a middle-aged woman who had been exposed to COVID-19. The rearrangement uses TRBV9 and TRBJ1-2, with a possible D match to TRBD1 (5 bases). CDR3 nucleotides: TGTGCCAGCAGCATGCAGGGATCCTATGGCTACACCTTC. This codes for CASSMQGSYGYTF.